Listed below are T cell receptor beta chains from one sample, sequenced in a study of Ad26.COV2.S vaccination and SARS-CoV-2 variants. Assay: immunoSEQ multiplex PCR; the TCRdb copy retains only in-frame clones and omits some. The repertoire holds 450,000 to 550,000 clones, with 80% to 90% as singletons. Sequencing used peripheral blood, obtained in a trial of Ad26.COV2.S vaccine versus placebo. The receptors were sampled from a person between 18 and 59 years old who received the Ad26.COV2.S COVID-19 vaccine or a placebo. Each CDR3 is given with its conserved first and last residue. D genes are given only for firm matches. The size entry is marked missing in some rows and otherwise reads once, few, many or a size class.

CDR3 DNA	CDR3 protein	J gene	clone size	V gene	D gene
TGTGCCAGCAGTGTCGAGGGATCAGCCACCGGGGAGCTGTTTTTT	CASSVEGSATGELFF	TRBJ2-2	once	TRBV2	.
TGTGCCAGCAGTGGAGGGTTCGGTGGCTACACCTTC	CASSGGFGGYTF	TRBJ1-2	.	TRBV2	.
TGTGCCAGCAGCCCCCAGGGGGCTATCTATGGCTACACCTTC	CASSPQGAIYGYTF	TRBJ1-2	.	TRBV6-5	TRBD1
TGTGCCAGCAGCTTAGGTTCAGGGGCGAACCAGGAAGCTTTCTTT	CASSLGSGANQEAFF	TRBJ1-1	.	TRBV7-9	.
TGTGCCAGCAGCCGAGAAGGACAGGGGACCTACGAGCAGTACTTC	CASSREGQGTYEQYF	TRBJ2-7	.	TRBV4-2	TRBD1
TGTGCCAGCAGCCCCCAAGCGGCAGGAAACACCATATATTTT	CASSPQAAGNTIYF	TRBJ1-3	once	TRBV3-1/TRBV3-2	.
TGTGCCAGCATGGGACAGGGATACGAGCAGTACTTC	CASMGQGYEQYF	TRBJ2-7	.	TRBV2	TRBD1
TGTGCCAGTTCTGACTTAACCTACGAGCAGTACTTC	CASSDLTYEQYF	TRBJ2-7	.	TRBV2	.
TGTGCCAGCAGCTTAGGTCCCCGACAGGGTGCGCAGGAGCAGTACTTC	CASSLGPRQGAQEQYF	TRBJ2-7	.	TRBV7-3	TRBD1
TGTGCCAGCAGCCCAGGGACTAGCGGGGGGATCGGGGAGCAGTTCTTC	CASSPGTSGGIGEQFF	TRBJ2-1	.	TRBV9	TRBD2
TGTGCCAGCTCACCAAACCAGGGCTACGAGCAGTACTTC	CASSPNQGYEQYF	TRBJ2-7	.	TRBV18	.
TGCGCCAGCAGCCAATCCCAGAGCCCCGCGGGTGGAACGCAGTATTTT	CASSQSQSPAGGTQYF	TRBJ2-3	.	TRBV4-1	.
TGTGCCAGCAGTTTAGGGCCCCGCGGGAGTTCCTACGAGCAGTACTTC	CASSLGPRGSSYEQYF	TRBJ2-7	.	TRBV27	TRBD2
TGTGCCAGTAGTGGACTCCCATCGGCGGTTGAGCAGTTCTTC	CASSGLPSAVEQFF	TRBJ2-1	once	TRBV19	.
TGTGCCAGCAGCTTAGGCCTGGGGGCAGATACGCAGTATTTT	CASSLGLGADTQYF	TRBJ2-3	.	TRBV11-3	.
TGTGCCAGCAGTAGGACAGGGGTCGTGGACTATGGCTACACCTTC	CASSRTGVVDYGYTF	TRBJ1-2	.	TRBV6-5	TRBD1
TGTGCCTGGAACGGACAGCAGAATTCACCCCTCCACTTT	CAWNGQQNSPLHF	TRBJ1-6	.	TRBV30	.
TGCAGTGCTCATACAGATACGGGCTACACCTTC	CSAHTDTGYTF	TRBJ1-2	.	TRBV20-1	.
TGTGCCAGCAGTTTAGGGACTAGCTACGAGCAGTACTTC	CASSLGTSYEQYF	TRBJ2-7	.	TRBV27	TRBD2
TGTGCCAGCAGTTTACCTAGCGGTAGGCATACGCAGTATTTT	CASSLPSGRHTQYF	TRBJ2-3	.	TRBV28	TRBD2
TGCGCCAGCAGCCAATCCGGACAGGGGGCTGGTTCACCCCTCCACTTT	CASSQSGQGAGSPLHF	TRBJ1-6	few	TRBV4-1	TRBD1
TGCGCCAGCACTTCACTCATCACAGATACGCAGTATTTT	CASTSLITDTQYF	TRBJ2-3	.	TRBV5-1	.
TGTGCCAGCACCCCCCGGACAGGGGGGTTTAATGAAAAACTGTTTTTT	CASTPRTGGFNEKLFF	TRBJ1-4	.	TRBV5-6	TRBD1
TGTGCCAGCAGCAAAGGGACCGGGACTAACGACAGCAAGCAGTACTTC	CASSKGTGTNDSKQYF	TRBJ2-7	.	TRBV21-1	.